The T cell receptor (beta chain) under discussion was sequenced for a study of Ad26.COV2.S vaccination and SARS-CoV-2 variants (dated by TCRdb to 2020 to 2023). For context, the study as a whole: The specificity and breadth of SARS-CoV-2-reactive T cell receptors after Ad26.COV2.S vaccination were assessed by TCRbeta repertoire sequencing. The TCR-sequenced set comprised approximately 30 samples: approximately 19 Ad26.COV2.S vaccine recipients, 5 placebo recipients and 8 SARS-CoV-2 convalescent individuals.

The immunoSEQ Assay was the method used to sequence TCRbeta CDR3 regions. After extraction, genomic DNA underwent amplification by bias-controlled multiplex PCR, followed by high-throughput sequencing. The authors processed their data as follows. To quantify the absolute abundance of each unique TCRbeta CDR3 region, sequences were collapsed and filtered. T cell fraction was estimated by normalization of TCRbeta template counts to usable DNA, with usable DNA being measured through amplification of reference genes present in all nucleated cells. Repertoire TCRs were annotated as SARS-CoV-2-specific by exact matching of V gene, CDR3 amino acid sequence and J gene to a known reactive TCR set. The reference SARS-CoV-2 TCR set was obtained from MIRA and was filtered for enrichment in COVID-19-positive ImmuneCODE repertoires, whereby public or cross-reactive TCRs were removed. Using the MIRA antigens, annotated TCRs were further analysed by specific ORF or by position within an ORF. Breadth was defined as annotated unique rearrangements over total unique productive rearrangements; depth was the summed frequency of those rearrangements. Group comparisons of TCR breadth used two-sided Wilcoxon rank-sum tests. Drawn from immuneACCESS, this table holds only the in-frame rearrangements with V and J called that TCRdb kept. Clones are partly lost; checked studies trace under half to an unresolved V gene and leave the rest unexplained. That table furnishes V, J and clone size, whereas the DNA furnished D and trimming. The sample contains over 130,000 clones, roughly 85% of them found a single time. The ten top clones hold 4.5% to 6% of the sample.

About this clone itself: This receptor's antigen is unknown. Base qualities are not provided; no much larger clone lies one nucleotide away.

Study-wide findings and limitations: After vaccination, spike-specific CD8+ and CD4+ T cell responses were reported to show substantial breadth. According to the authors, total T cell responses may have been underestimated by the TCR breadth and depth analyses. Vaccine and placebo recipients had similar non-spike TCR breadth, a finding consistent with the vaccine containing only spike. Ad26.COV2.S recipients had higher spike-specific TCR breadth than placebo recipients (P = 0.0014).

Including cysteine and phenylalanine, the CDR3 has 12 amino acids. Kept here is only the CDR3 DNA, which spans 36 bases and is read in frame from base 1. CDR1 and CDR2 (ENHRY, SYGVKD) derive from the germline V gene. V and J lose 10 bases and 7 bases, and a span of 14 bases separates them. Read against the paper, the sample's time point label means: individuals recovered from natural SARS-CoV-2 infection. Recombination connected TRBV10-3 to TRBJ1-5, with TRBD1 tentatively as D gene (5 bases match). The origin of this receptor is a human donor who had recovered from COVID-19. The sequencing used peripheral blood, collected after recovery from COVID-19. The CDR3 is CATSGLEQPQHF. The DNA sequence is as follows: TGTGCCACTTCAGGGTTAGAACAGCCCCAGCATTTT.